This T cell receptor (beta chain) was obtained from a study of T cells in Graves' hyperthyroidism and ophthalmopathy. Study observations and caveats: Ophthalmopathy onset followed model prediction by a median around 6.6 months. Most expanded thyroid clonotypes above 0.001 recurred in blood.

Points on this clonotype: What it binds is unknown.

The investigators amplified TCR beta CDR3 regions from RNA transcripts. TCR CDR3 regions were first amplified by RT-PCR with HTBI primers. Each CDR3 protein is one row after TCRdb ran MiXCR on the multiplex PCR reads. Seen here are about 180,000 distinct CDR3 sequences, about 18% observed once, and the top ten hold under 35%. Uncontrolled infection, other autoimmune disease, pregnancy or lactation barred patients from enrollment. Clinical symptoms, serum thyroxine and TRAb, thyroid ultrasound and orbital computed tomography together formed the diagnostic basis. The CDR3 is 12 residues long. The germline CDR1 and CDR2 sequences are MDHEN and SYDVKM. Trimming pared 7 bases from V and 12 bases from J, leaving 16 bases between.

Sequencing was performed on blood. This clonotype was obtained from a woman between 50 and 59 years old with Graves' hyperthyroidism. The chain links TRBV28 to TRBJ2-1, with a weak D call TRBD1 (5 bases). CDR3 sequence reads: CASTDTLGRQFF. The CDR3 region has the DNA TGTGCCAGCACGGACACCCTCGGAAGGCAGTTCTTC.